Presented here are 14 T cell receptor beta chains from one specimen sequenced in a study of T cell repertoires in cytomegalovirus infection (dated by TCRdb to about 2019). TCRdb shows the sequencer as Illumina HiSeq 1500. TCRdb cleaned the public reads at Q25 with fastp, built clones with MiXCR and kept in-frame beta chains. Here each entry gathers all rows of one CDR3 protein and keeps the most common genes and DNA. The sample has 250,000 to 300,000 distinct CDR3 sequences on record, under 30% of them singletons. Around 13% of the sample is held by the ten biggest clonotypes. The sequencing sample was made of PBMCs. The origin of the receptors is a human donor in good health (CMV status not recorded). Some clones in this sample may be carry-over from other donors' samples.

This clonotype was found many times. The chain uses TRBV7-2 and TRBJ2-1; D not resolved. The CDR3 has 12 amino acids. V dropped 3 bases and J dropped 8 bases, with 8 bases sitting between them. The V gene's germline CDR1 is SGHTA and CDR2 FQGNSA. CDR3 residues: CASSFTWDEQFF. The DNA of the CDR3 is TGTGCCAGCAGCTTTACCTGGGATGAGCAGTTCTTC.

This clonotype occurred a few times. The CDR3 sequence: CASSWGVGNTDTQYF. The DNA for the CDR3 is TGTGCCAGCAGCTGGGGGGTGGGGAACACAGATACGCAGTATTTT. This chain links TRBV5-6 with TRBJ2-3; a weak D match, TRBD2 (6 bases). V lost 3 bases and J lost 2, with 13 bases in between. The CDR3 has 15 amino acids. The germline CDR1 and CDR2 sequences are SGHDT and YYEEEE.

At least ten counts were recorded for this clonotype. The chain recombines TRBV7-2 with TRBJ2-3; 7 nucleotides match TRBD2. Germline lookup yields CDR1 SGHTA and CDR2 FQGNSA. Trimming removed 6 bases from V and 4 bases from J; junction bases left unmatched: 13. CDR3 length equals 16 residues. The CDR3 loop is CASSSGAGRAPDTQYF. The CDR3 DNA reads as TGTGCCAGCAGTTCCGGAGCGGGAAGGGCCCCAGATACGCAGTATTTT.

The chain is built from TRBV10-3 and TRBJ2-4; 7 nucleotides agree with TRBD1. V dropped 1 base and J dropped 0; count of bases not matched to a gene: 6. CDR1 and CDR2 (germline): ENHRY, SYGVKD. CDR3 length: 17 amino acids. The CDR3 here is CAISELRGTEAKNIQYF. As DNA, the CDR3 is TGTGCCATCAGTGAGTTGAGGGGGACAGAAGCCAAAAACATTCAGTACTTC.

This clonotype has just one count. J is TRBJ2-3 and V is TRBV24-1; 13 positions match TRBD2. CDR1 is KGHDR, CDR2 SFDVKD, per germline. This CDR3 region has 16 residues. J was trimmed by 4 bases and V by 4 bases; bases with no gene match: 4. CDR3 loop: CATSDQGLAGPDTQYF. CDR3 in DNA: TGTGCCACCAGTGACCAGGGACTAGCGGGACCAGATACGCAGTATTTT.

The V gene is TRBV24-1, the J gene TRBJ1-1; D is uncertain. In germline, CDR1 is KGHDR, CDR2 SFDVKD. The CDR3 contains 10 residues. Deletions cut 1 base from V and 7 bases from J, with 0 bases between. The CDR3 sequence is CATSDFEAFF. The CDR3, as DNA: TGTGCCACCAGTGATTTTGAAGCTTTCTTT.

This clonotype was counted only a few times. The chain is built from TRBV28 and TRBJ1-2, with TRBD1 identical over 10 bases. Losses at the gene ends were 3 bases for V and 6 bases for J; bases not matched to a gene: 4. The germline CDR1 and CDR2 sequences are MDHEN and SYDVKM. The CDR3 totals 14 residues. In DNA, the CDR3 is TGTGCCAGCAGTTTTTTGGACAGGGGGGATGGCTACACCTTC. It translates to CASSFLDRGDGYTF.

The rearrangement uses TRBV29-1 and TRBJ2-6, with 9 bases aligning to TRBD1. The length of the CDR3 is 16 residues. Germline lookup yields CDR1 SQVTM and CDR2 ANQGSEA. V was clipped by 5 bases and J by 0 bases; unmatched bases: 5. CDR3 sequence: CSVLGQGASGANVLTF. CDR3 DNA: TGCAGCGTTTTGGGACAGGGTGCCTCTGGGGCCAACGTCCTGACTTTC. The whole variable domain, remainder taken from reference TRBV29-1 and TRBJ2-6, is SAVISQKPSRDICQRGTSLTIQCQVDSQVTMMFWYRQQPGQSLTLIATANQGSEATYESGFVIDKFPISRPNLTFSTLTVSNMSPEDSSIYLCSVLGQGASGANVLTFGAGSRLTVL.

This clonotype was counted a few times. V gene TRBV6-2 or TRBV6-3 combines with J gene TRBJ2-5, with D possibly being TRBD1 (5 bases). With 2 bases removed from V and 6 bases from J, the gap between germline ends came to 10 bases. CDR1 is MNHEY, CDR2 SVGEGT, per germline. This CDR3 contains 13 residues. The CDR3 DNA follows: TGTGCCAGCAGTTACGCAGGGATGCAGACCCAGTACTTC. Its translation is CASSYAGMQTQYF.

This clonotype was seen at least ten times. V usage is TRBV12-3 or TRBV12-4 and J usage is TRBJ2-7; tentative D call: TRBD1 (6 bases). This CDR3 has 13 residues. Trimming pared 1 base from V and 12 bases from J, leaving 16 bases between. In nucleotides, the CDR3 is TGTGCCAGCAGTTTAGGATACAGGGACGGTGGGTACTTC. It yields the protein CASSLGYRDGGYF.

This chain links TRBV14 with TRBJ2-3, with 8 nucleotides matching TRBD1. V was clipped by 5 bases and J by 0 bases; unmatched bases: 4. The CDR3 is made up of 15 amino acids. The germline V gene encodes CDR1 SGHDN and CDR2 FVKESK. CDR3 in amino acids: CASSETGASTDTQYF. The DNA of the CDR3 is TGTGCCAGCAGCGAGACAGGGGCCAGCACAGATACGCAGTATTTT. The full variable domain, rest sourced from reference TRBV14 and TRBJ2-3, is EAGVTQFPSHSVIEKGQTVTLRCDPISGHDNLYWYRRVMGKEIKFLLHFVKESKQDESGMPNNRFLAERTGGTYSTLKVQPAELEDSGVYFCASSETGASTDTQYFGPGTRLTVL.

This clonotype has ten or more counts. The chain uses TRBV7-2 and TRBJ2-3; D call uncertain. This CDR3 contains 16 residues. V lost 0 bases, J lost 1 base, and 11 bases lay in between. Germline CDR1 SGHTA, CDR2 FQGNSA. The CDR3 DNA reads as TGTGCCAGCAGCTTAGCCCACCTGCCCGGCACAGATACGCAGTATTTT. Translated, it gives CASSLAHLPGTDTQYF.

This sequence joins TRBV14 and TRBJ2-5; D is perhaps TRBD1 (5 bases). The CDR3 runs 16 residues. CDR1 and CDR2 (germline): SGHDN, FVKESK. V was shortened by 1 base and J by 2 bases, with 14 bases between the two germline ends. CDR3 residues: CASSQVAPGLQETQYF. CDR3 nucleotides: TGTGCCAGCAGCCAAGTAGCTCCAGGGCTACAAGAGACCCAGTACTTC.

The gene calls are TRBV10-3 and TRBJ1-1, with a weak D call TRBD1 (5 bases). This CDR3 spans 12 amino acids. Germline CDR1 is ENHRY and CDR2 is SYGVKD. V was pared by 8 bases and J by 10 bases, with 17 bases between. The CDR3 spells CAIGEGALVAFF. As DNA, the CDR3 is TGTGCCATCGGAGAAGGGGCGTTGGTAGCTTTCTTT.